A selection of T cell receptor beta chains follows, all from one sample in a study of cytomegalovirus exposure and HLA in healthy donors. Measured with immunoSEQ multiplex PCR; TCRdb has only the in-frame clones, and not every one. Seen here are approximately 150,000 clones, around 86% observed once, and the top ten hold about 2.2%. Specimen: PBMCs. Receptors originate from a male donor in good health and CMV-seronegative. The CDR3 runs from the conserved cysteine through the conserved F or W. D genes are given only for firm matches. Clone size is shown for a subset of rows, as once, few, many or a class of expanded clone.

j_call d_call clone_size v_call cdr3_aa cdr3_nt
TRBJ2-2 TRBD1 . TRBV7-9 CSSSLGPRQGGTGELFF TGTTCCAGCAGCTTAGGCCCGAGACAGGGTGGCACCGGGGAGCTGTTTTTT
TRBJ2-7 . once TRBV30 CAWSVAVGGEQYF TGTGCCTGGAGTGTAGCGGTCGGAGGGGAGCAGTACTTC
TRBJ1-1 . . TRBV4-1 CASSQDHRGGTEAFF TGCGCCAGCAGCCAAGATCATCGGGGGGGCACTGAAGCTTTCTTT
TRBJ2-7 TRBD1 . TRBV6-1 CASSEPQQGAYEQYF TGTGCCAGCAGTGAACCCCAGCAGGGGGCTTACGAGCAGTACTTC
TRBJ1-6 . few TRBV7-2 CASSPLQDGNSPLHF TGTGCCAGCAGCCCGCTCCAGGATGGGAATTCACCCCTCCACTTT
TRBJ1-1 . few TRBV5-1 CASSLTGNTEAFF TGCGCCAGCAGCTTGACAGGGAACACTGAAGCTTTCTTT
TRBJ1-1 . once TRBV29-1 CSVEMVTNTEAFF TGCAGCGTTGAAATGGTAACAAACACTGAAGCTTTCTTT
TRBJ1-5 TRBD1 . TRBV27 CATRDSGRGNQPQHF TGTGCCACCCGGGACAGTGGAAGAGGTAATCAGCCCCAGCATTTT
TRBJ2-3 . . TRBV18 CASSPPGLPQYF TGTGCCAGCTCACCACCGGGACTTCCCCAGTATTTT
TRBJ1-2 . . TRBV9 CASSVAGNYGYTF TGTGCCAGCAGCGTAGCAGGGAACTATGGCTACACCTTC
TRBJ2-2 TRBD2 . TRBV5-1 CASSSASGTSGDAGELFF TGCGCCAGCAGCTCCGCCTCCGGGACTAGCGGGGACGCCGGGGAGCTGTTTTTT
TRBJ1-6 TRBD1 . TRBV10-3 CAISERQGHNSPLHF TGTGCCATCAGTGAAAGACAGGGCCATAATTCACCCCTCCACTTT
TRBJ2-1 . . TRBV4-3 CASSQDLATDGLEQFF TGCGCCAGCAGCCAAGATCTTGCGACAGACGGCCTAGAGCAGTTCTTC